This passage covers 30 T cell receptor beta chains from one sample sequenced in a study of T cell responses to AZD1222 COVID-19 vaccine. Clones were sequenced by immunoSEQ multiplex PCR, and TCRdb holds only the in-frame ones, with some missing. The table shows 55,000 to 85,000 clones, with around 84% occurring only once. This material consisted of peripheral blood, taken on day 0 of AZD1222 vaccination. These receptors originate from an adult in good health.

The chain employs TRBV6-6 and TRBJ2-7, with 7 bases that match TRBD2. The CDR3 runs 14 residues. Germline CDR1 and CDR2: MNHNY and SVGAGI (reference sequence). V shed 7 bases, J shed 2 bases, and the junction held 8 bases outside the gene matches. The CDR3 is CASTTAGRTYEQYF. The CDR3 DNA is TGTGCCAGCACCACAGCGGGGAGAACCTACGAGCAGTACTTC.

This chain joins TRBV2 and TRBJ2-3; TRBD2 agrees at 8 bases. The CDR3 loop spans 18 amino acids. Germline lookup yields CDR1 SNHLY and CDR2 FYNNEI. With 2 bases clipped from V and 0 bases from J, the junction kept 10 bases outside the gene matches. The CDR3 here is CASSELGAGGPSTDTQYF. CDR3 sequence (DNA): TGTGCCAGCAGTGAATTAGGGGCGGGGGGCCCTAGCACAGATACGCAGTATTTT.

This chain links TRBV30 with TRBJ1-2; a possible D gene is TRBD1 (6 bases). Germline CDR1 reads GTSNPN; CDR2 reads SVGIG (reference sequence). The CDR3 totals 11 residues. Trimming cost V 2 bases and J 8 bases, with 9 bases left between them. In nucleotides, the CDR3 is TGTGCCTGGAGTACAGGGAGCGGCTACACCTTC. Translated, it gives CAWSTGSGYTF.

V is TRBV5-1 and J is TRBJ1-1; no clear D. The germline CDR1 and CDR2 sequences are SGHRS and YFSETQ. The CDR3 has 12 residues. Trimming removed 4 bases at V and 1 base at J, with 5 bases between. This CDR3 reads CASSNQNTEAFF. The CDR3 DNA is TGCGCCAGCAGCAATCAGAACACTGAAGCTTTCTTT.

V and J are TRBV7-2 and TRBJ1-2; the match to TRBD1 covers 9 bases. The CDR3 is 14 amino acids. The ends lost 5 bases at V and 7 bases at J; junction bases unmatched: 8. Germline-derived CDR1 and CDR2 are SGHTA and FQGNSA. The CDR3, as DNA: TGTGCCAGCAGCCCACCCGGGACAGGGATTGGCTACACCTTC. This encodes CASSPPGTGIGYTF.

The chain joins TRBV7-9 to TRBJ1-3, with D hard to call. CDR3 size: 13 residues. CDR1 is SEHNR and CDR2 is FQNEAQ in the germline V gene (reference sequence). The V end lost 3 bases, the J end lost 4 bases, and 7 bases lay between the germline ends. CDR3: CASSFGDGNTIYF. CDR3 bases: TGTGCCAGCAGCTTCGGAGACGGAAACACCATATATTTT.

The CDR3 DNA follows: TGCGCCAGCAGCTTGGGCCCCCCGGGTGGTGGCACTGAAGCTTTCTTT. This encodes CASSLGPPGGGTEAFF. J is TRBJ1-1 and V is TRBV5-1; D is undetermined. The germline gives CDR1 SGHRS, CDR2 YFSETQ. There are 16 residues in the CDR3. Trimming took off 0 bases at V and 4 bases at J, with 16 bases between the two ends.

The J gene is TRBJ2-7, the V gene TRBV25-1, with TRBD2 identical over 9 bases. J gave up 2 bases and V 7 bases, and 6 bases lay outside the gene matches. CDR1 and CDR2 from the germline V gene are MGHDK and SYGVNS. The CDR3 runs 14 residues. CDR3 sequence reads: CASNPGLAAYEQYF. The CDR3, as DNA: TGTGCCAGCAACCCGGGACTAGCCGCCTACGAGCAGTACTTC.

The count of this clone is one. The CDR3 nucleotides are TGTGCCAGCAGTCGACTAGCGGGGTACAATGAGCAGTTCTTC. As protein: CASSRLAGYNEQFF. The rearrangement uses TRBV7-8 and TRBJ2-1; 11 bases are a match to TRBD2. CDR1 SGHVS and CDR2 FQNEAQ come from the germline V gene. V lost 6 bases, J lost 4 bases, and 2 bases stayed unmatched. The CDR3 extends over 14 amino acids.

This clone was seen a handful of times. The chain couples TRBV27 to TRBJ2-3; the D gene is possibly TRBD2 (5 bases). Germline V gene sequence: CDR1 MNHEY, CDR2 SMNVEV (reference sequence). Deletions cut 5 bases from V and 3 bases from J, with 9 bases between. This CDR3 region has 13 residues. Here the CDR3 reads CASSIAWTDTQYF. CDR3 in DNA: TGTGCCAGCAGTATAGCGTGGACAGATACGCAGTATTTT.

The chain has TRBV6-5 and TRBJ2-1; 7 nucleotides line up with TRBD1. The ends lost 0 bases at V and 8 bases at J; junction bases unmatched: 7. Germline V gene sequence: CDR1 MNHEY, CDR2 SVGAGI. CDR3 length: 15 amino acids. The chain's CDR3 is CASSYSRGQSHEQFF. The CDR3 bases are TGTGCCAGCAGTTACTCGAGGGGACAGTCCCATGAGCAGTTCTTC.

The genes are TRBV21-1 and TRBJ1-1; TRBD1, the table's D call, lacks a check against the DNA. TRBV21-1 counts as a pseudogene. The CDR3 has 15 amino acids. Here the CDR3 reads CASSNQQGVGTEAFF. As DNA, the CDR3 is TGTGCCAGCAGCAACCAACAGGGTGTCGGCACTGAAGCTTTCTTT.

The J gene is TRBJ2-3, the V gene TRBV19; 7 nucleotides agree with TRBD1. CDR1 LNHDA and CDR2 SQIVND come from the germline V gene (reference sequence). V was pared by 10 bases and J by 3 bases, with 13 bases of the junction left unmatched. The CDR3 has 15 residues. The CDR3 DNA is TGTGCCACCTCCCTTCGGGCAGGGGGAACAGATACGCAGTATTTT. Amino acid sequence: CATSLRAGGTDTQYF.

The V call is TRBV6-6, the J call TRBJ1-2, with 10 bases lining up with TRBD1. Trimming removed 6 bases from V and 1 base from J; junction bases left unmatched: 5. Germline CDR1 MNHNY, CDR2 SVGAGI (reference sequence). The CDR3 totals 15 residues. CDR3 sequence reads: CASSRQGADNYGYTF. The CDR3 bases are TGTGCCAGCAGCCGACAGGGGGCGGATAACTATGGCTACACCTTC.

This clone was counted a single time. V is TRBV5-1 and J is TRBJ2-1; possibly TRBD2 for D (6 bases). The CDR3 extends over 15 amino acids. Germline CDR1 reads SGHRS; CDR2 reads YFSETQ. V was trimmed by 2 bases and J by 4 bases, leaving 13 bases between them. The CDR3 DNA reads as TGCGCCAGCAGCTTATCCGGGGGAGTTTACAATGAGCAGTTCTTC. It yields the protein CASSLSGGVYNEQFF.

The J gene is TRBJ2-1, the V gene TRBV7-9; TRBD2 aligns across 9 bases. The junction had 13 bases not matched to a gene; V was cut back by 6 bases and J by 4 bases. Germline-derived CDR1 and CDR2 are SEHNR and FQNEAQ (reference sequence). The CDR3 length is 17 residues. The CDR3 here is CASRPSIAGARYNEQFF. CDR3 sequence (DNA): TGTGCCAGCAGACCGTCGATAGCGGGGGCCCGGTACAATGAGCAGTTCTTC.

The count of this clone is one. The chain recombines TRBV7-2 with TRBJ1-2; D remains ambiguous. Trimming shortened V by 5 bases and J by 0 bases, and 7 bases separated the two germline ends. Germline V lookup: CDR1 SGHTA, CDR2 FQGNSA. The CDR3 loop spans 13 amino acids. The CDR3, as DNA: TGTGCCAGCAGCCAGATTACTAACTATGGCTACACCTTC. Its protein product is CASSQITNYGYTF.

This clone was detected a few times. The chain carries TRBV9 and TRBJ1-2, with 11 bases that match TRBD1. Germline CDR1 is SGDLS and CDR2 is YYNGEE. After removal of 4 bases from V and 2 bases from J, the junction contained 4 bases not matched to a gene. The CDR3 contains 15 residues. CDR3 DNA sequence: TGTGCCAGCAGCCCCCGGGACAGGGGGAACTATGGCTACACCTTC. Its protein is CASSPRDRGNYGYTF.

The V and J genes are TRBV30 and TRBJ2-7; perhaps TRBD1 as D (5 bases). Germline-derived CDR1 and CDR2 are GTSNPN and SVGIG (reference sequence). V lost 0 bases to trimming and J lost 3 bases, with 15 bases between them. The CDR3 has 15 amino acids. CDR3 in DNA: TGTGCCTGGAGTGTACCGGGTAGGGGCAACTACGAGCAGTACTTC. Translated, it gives CAWSVPGRGNYEQYF.

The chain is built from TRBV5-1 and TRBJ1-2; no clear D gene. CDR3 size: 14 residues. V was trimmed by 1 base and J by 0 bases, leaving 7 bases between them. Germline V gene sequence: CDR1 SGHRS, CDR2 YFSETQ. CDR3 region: CASSLSLSNYGYTF. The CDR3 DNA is TGCGCCAGCAGCTTGTCCCTATCTAACTATGGCTACACCTTC.

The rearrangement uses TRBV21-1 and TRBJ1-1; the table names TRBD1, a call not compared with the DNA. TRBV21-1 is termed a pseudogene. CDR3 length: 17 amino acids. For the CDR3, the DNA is TGTGCCAGCAGCAAACTTGACAGGGGGCGGACCGACACTGAAGCTTTCTTT. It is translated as CASSKLDRGRTDTEAFF.

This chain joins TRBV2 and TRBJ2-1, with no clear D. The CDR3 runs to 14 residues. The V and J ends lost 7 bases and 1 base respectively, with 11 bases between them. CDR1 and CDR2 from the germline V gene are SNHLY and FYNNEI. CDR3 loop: CASTWTDSYNEQFF. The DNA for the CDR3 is TGTGCCAGCACTTGGACGGATTCCTACAATGAGCAGTTCTTC.

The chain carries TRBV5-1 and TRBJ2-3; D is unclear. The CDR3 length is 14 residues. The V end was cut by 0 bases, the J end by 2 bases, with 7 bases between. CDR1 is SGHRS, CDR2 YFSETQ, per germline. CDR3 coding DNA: TGCGCCAGCAGCTTGGAAGGATACACAGATACGCAGTATTTT. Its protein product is CASSLEGYTDTQYF.

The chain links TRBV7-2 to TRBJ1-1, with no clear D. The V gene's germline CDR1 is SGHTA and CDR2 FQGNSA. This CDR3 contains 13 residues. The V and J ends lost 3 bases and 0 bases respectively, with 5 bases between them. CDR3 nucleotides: TGTGCCAGCAGCTTCTCAATGAACACTGAAGCTTTCTTT. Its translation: CASSFSMNTEAFF.

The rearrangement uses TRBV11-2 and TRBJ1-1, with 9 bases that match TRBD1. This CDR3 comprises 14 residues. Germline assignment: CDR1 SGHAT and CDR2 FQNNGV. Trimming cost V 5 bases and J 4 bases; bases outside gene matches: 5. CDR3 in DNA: TGTGCCAGCAGCCCCTGGACAGGGGCCACTGAAGCTTTCTTT. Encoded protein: CASSPWTGATEAFF.

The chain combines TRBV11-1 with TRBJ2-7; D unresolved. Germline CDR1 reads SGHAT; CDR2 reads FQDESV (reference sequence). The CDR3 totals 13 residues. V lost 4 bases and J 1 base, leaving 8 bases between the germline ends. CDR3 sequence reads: CASSSTRSYEQYF. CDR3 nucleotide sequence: TGTGCCAGCAGCTCCACCAGGTCCTACGAGCAGTACTTC.

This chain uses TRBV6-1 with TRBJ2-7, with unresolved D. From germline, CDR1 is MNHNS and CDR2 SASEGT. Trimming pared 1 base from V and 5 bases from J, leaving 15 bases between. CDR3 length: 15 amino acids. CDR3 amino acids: CASSEGRTDVDEQYF. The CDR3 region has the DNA TGTGCCAGCAGTGAAGGTAGGACCGACGTGGACGAGCAGTACTTC.

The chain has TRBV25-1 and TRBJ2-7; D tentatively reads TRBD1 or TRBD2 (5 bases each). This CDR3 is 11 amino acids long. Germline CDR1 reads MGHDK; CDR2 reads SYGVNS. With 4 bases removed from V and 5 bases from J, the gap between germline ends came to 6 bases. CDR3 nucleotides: TGTGCCAGCAGTGTGGGGGACGAGCAGTACTTC. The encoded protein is CASSVGDEQYF.

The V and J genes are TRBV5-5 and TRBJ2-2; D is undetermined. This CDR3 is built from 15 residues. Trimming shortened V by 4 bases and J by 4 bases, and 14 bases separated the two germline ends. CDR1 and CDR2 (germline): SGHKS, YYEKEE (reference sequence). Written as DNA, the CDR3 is TGTGCCAGCAGCCCAAGGCCCGAGGCCACCGGGGAGCTGTTTTTT. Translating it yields CASSPRPEATGELFF.

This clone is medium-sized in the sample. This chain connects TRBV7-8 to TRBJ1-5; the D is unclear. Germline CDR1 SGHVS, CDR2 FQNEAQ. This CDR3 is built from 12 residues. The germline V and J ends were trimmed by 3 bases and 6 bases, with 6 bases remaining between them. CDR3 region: CASSFVGQPQHF. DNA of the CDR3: TGTGCCAGCAGCTTTGTAGGTCAGCCCCAGCATTTT.